The 12 T cell receptor beta chains in this list originate from one sample, sequenced in a study of beta chain features in type 1 diabetes. These receptors have no known antigen. Of the isolated RNA, all was reverse transcribed, and so the sequenced material was expressed TCRB transcripts. Here immunoSEQ multiplex PCR was the method, and the copy in TCRdb shows in-frame clones only, minus some. The sample lists 640,000 or so clones; around an eighth were seen once. General study points: Type 1 diabetes patients had moderately but significantly shorter TCRB CDR3s in all four CD4+ subsets.

Specimen: naive CD4+ T cells from blood. These receptors came from a man between 18 and 29 years old with type 1 diabetes.

This clone has just a few counts. The CDR3 protein is CASSQGDREKETQYF. As DNA, the CDR3 is TGCGCCAGCAGCCAAGGGGACAGAGAGAAAGAGACCCAGTACTTC. The V and J genes are TRBV4-1 and TRBJ2-5; 7 bases fit TRBD1. V gave up 1 base and J gave up 3 bases; unmatched junction bases: 5. The germline CDR1 and CDR2 sequences are MGHRA and YSYEKL. The CDR3 is made up of 15 amino acids.

This clone was observed a few times. V and J are TRBV6-5 and TRBJ1-2; D gene ambiguous. The CDR3 loop spans 15 amino acids. Germline CDR1 and CDR2: MNHEY and SVGAGI. V gave up 5 bases and J gave up 3 bases, with 16 bases separating them. The CDR3 nucleotides are TGTGCCAGCAGTCGCTACCCGGTGGGAGACTATGGCTACACCTTC. Protein: CASSRYPVGDYGYTF.

The sample holds a few counts of this clone. The V and J genes are TRBV2 and TRBJ2-7; 9 bases are a match to TRBD1. The V gene end was trimmed by 8 bases and the J gene end by 5 bases; junction bases not matched to a gene: 10. This CDR3 is 14 amino acids long. Germline V gene lookup returns CDR1 SNHLY and CDR2 FYNNEI. The DNA for the CDR3 is TGTGCCAGCCTCCGAACGAGGACAGGGGACGAGCAGTACTTC. Translating it yields CASLRTRTGDEQYF.

This clone occurred a few times. This chain links TRBV14 with TRBJ2-7, with D perhaps given as TRBD1 or TRBD2 (5 bases each). Trimming took 5 bases from V and 3 from J, leaving 11 bases between them. The germline V gene has CDR1 SGHDN and CDR2 FVKESK. This CDR3 spans 13 amino acids. The CDR3 reads CASSWGLGYEQYF. CDR3 in DNA: TGTGCCAGCAGCTGGGGGTTAGGCTACGAGCAGTACTTC.

The chain uses TRBV11-3 and TRBJ1-2; D not resolved. The CDR3 runs 11 residues. With 1 base removed from V and 13 bases from J, the gap between germline ends came to 10 bases. Germline loops: CDR1 SGHNT, CDR2 YENEEA. The CDR3 spells CASSLGLEVTF. Here the CDR3 DNA reads TGTGCCAGCAGCTTAGGGCTGGAAGTCACCTTC.

This clone was seen only a few times. The chain is built from TRBV10-3 and TRBJ2-5, with 7 bases lining up with TRBD1. The CDR3 sequence is 13 residues long. V lost 7 bases, J lost 3 bases, and 5 bases stayed unmatched. Germline assignment: CDR1 ENHRY and CDR2 SYGVKD. In DNA, the CDR3 is TGTGCCATCACCCAGGGGGATAAAGAGACCCAGTACTTC. Residues: CAITQGDKETQYF.

This sequence joins TRBV27 and TRBJ1-1; D not resolved. The germline V gene has CDR1 MNHEY and CDR2 SMNVEV (reference sequence). Trimming removed 6 bases from V and 12 bases from J, with 26 bases in between. The CDR3 sequence is 15 residues long. This CDR3 reads CASRFIMLSGKSTFF. CDR3 DNA: TGTGCCAGCAGATTTATAATGTTGAGCGGGAAGTCAACTTTCTTT.

The J gene is TRBJ1-4, the V gene TRBV30; a possible D gene is TRBD1 (6 bases). The CDR3 covers 14 residues. Germline values: CDR1 GTSNPN, CDR2 SVGIG (reference sequence). Deletions cut 3 bases from V and 8 bases from J, with 16 bases between. CDR3 protein: CAWSPRGATEKLFF. The DNA of the CDR3 is TGTGCCTGGAGCCCCCGGGGGGCTACGGAAAAACTGTTTTTT.

This clone has just a few counts. V usage is TRBV11-3 and J usage is TRBJ2-1; maybe TRBD2 (6 bases). V was cut by 3 bases and J by 8 bases, with 11 bases left in between. The germline V gene encodes CDR1 SGHNT and CDR2 YENEEA. This CDR3 contains 13 residues. CDR3: CASSFGGIDEQFF. The CDR3 region has the DNA TGTGCCAGCAGCTTTGGAGGGATTGATGAGCAGTTCTTC.

This rearrangement joins TRBV30 to TRBJ1-3, with unresolved D. This CDR3 spans 13 amino acids. In germline, CDR1 is GTSNPN, CDR2 SVGIG (reference sequence). V was trimmed by 4 bases and J by 6 bases, leaving 13 bases between them. In DNA form, the CDR3 reads TGTGCCTGGATGCCGGAATGGGAAAACACCATATATTTT. This gives the protein CAWMPEWENTIYF.

This clone occurred a few times. This chain connects TRBV5-1 to TRBJ2-3, with D perhaps TRBD2 (5 bases). Looked up from germline, CDR1 is SGHRS and CDR2 is YFSETQ. This CDR3 contains 15 residues. Deletions cut 3 bases from V and 2 bases from J, with 13 bases between. In nucleotides, the CDR3 is TGCGCCAGCAGCTCAGGTCGCGGGTCCACAGATACGCAGTATTTT. It specifies CASSSGRGSTDTQYF.

This clone has more than one count but fewer than ten. Distinct nucleotide sequences in the sample also encode this CDR3. V and J are TRBV30 and TRBJ2-5; TRBD1 is a possible D gene (6 bases). Trimming left V 0 bases short and J 4 bases short, with 9 bases between. Germline-derived CDR1 and CDR2 are GTSNPN and SVGIG (reference sequence). The CDR3 runs 13 residues. CDR3 nucleotides: TGTGCCTGGAGTGTACAGGGTGGAGAGACCCAGTACTTC. This gives the protein CAWSVQGGETQYF.